Presented here are 7 T cell receptor beta chains from one specimen sequenced in a study of T cell repertoires in cytomegalovirus infection. TCRdb fed the reads into MiXCR, producing one record per CDR3 protein. The data hold 310,000 or so distinct CDR3 sequences, with around 10% observed a single time. Input material: PBMCs. These receptors all come from a human donor in good health (CMV status not recorded). Some clones in this sample may be carry-over from other donors' samples.

This clonotype was recorded at least ten times. The chain uses TRBV6-4 and TRBJ1-2; TRBD1 is a possible D gene (5 bases). The CDR3 totals 14 residues. Germline loops: CDR1 MRHNA, CDR2 SNTAGT. Trimming cost V 3 bases and J 8 bases, with 16 bases left between them. CDR3 loop: CASSEGRGREGYTF. The DNA for the CDR3 is TGTGCCAGCAGTGAGGGGCGGGGAAGAGAAGGCTACACCTTC.

This clonotype turned up a few times. The rearrangement uses TRBV20-1 and TRBJ2-7, with 9 nucleotides matching TRBD2. The length of the CDR3 is 14 residues. The trim removed 5 bases at V and 3 bases at J, leaving 8 bases unmatched. The germline V gene has CDR1 DFQATT and CDR2 SNEGSKA (reference sequence). CDR3 amino acids: CSAPPTRGGYEQYV. For the CDR3, the DNA is TGCAGTGCTCCCCCCACGCGGGGGGGCTACGAGCAGTACGTC.

The sample holds one count of this clonotype. The chain employs TRBV25-1 and TRBJ1-4, with D unclear. Between the trimmed V and J ends, which lost 4 bases and 8 bases, there was a span of 14 bases. CDR1 is MGHDK, CDR2 SYGVNS, per germline. The CDR3 contains 14 residues. CDR3 DNA: TGTGCCAGCAGTGGACCGGAGGAAAGGGAAAAACTGTTTTTT. As protein: CASSGPEEREKLFF. The variable domain in full, completed from reference TRBV25-1 and TRBJ1-4, reads EADIYQTPRYLVIGTGKKITLECSQTMGHDKMYWYQQDPGMELHLIHYSYGVNSTEKGDLSSESTVSRIRTEHFPLTLESARPSHTSQYLCASSGPEEREKLFFGSGTQLSVL.

CDR3 in DNA: TGTGCCAGCAGTTACTCCCCTCGGATAGAAACGAACACTGAAGCTTTCTTT. Translated, it gives CASSYSPRIETNTEAFF. The chain recombines TRBV6-5 with TRBJ1-1; D call uncertain. Trimming cost V 0 bases and J 1 base, with 15 bases left between them. Germline assignment: CDR1 MNHEY and CDR2 SVGAGI. The CDR3 length is 17 residues.

This clonotype showed up many times. This chain uses TRBV7-3 with TRBJ1-2; a weak D match, TRBD1 (6 bases). Germline CDR1 SGHTA, CDR2 FQGTGA. Trimming removed 3 bases at V and 5 bases at J, with 13 bases between. CDR3 length: 14 residues. The CDR3 protein is CASSFSGEGYGYTF. In DNA form, the CDR3 reads TGTGCCAGCAGCTTCTCAGGGGAAGGGTATGGCTACACCTTC.

This chain uses TRBV18 with TRBJ2-3, with D possibly TRBD1 on 6 matching bases. CDR3 length equals 13 residues. V lost 4 bases to trimming and J lost 11 bases, with 16 bases between them. CDR1 is KGHSH and CDR2 is LQKENI in the germline V gene. The CDR3: CASSRPGQSKQYF. In nucleotides, the CDR3 is TGTGCCAGCTCACGACCGGGACAAAGCAAGCAGTATTTT.

This clonotype has ten or more counts. This chain joins TRBV6-6 and TRBJ2-2; tentative D call: TRBD2 (7 bases). With 8 bases removed from V and 7 bases from J, the gap between germline ends came to 14 bases. The CDR3 covers 13 residues. Germline loops: CDR1 MNHNY, CDR2 SVGAGI (reference sequence). CDR3 coding DNA: TGTGCCAGCTGGGGGGGCCAGGGCGGGGAGCTGTTTTTT. Amino acid sequence: CASWGGQGGELFF.